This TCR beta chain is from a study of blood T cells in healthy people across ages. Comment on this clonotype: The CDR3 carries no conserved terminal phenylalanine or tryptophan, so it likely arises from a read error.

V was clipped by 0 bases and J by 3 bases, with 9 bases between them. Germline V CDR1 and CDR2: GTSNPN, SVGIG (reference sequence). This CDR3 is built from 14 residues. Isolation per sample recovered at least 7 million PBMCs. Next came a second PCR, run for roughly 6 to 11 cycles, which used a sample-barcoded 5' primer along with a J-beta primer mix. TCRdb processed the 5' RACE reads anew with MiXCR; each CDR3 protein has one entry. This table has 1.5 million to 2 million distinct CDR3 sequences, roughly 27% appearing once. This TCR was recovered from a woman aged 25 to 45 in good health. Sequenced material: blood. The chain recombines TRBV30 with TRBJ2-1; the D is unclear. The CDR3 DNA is TGTGCCTGGAGTGTACTACGAAACTACAATGAGCAGTTCTGC. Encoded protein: CAWSVLRNYNEQFC.